The subject of this entry is one TCR beta chain. This clonotype was seen only a few times. Its antigen specificity is not known. No base-level quality is on record; no much larger clone is a single base apart. These data originate in a study of identical twins (dated by TCRdb to 2016 to 2017). Regarding the research as a whole: The study deep-sequenced TCR alpha and beta repertoires from monozygotic twins, unrelated adults of various ages and cord blood to test whether fetal clonotypes persist. To rule out contamination, replicate twin experiments were performed at different times with different library preparation protocols.

The junction shows trimming of 2 bases on V and 3 bases on J, plus 13 bases between the germline ends. Looking up the germline V gene (reference sequence) yields CDR1 LGHDT and CDR2 YNNKEL. The CDR3 covers 15 residues, taking in both the cysteine and the phenylalanine. This entry keeps only the CDR3 DNA: 45 bases, framed from base 1. Every donor was a healthy Caucasian. Three pairs of female monozygotic twins, all aged roughly 18 to 30 years, were included in the twin cohort. Positive isolation kits from Invitrogen were used to isolate CD4+ and CD8+ T cell populations. The library was produced with 5' RACE. TCRdb records Illumina HiSeq 2000 as the sequencer. A universal primer binding site was added through template switching, and the final cDNA carried a unique molecular identifier so that TCR cDNA molecules could be counted accurately. Specific primers in the conserved constant-segment region were used to synthesize first-strand cDNA for the TCR alpha and beta chains. To control for contamination, each cDNA library was double barcoded with a SMART-Mk sample barcode plus Illumina barcodes. TruSeq adapter sequences, together with Illumina sample barcodes, were added in two successive PCR steps. TCR alpha and beta cDNA libraries were sequenced on the Illumina HiSeq platform with custom primers. Per the authors' processing: Unique molecular identifiers were extracted from raw reads with MiGEC, and CDR3 positions were determined with MiXCR. Recombination models were inferred per individual with the repgenHMM and IGoR tools using an EM algorithm. Shared clonotype analysis was performed with the tcR package in R, normalizing sharing by the product of cloneset sizes. To study raw recombination free of thymic and clonal selection effects, out-of-frame nonproductive sequences were analyzed. The public sequencing data were trimmed at Q25 with fastp and processed into clonotypes with MiXCR by TCRdb, which kept only in-frame beta chains. All rows with the same CDR3 protein become a single entry with the most common DNA and genes. None of the V and J calls come from the authors' own analysis; TCRdb made them. This sample comprises 500,000 to 650,000 distinct CDR3 sequences, approximately 20% of them detected only once. About 0.48% of the sample belongs to the ten largest clones.

Study-level results and caveats: In monozygotic twins, out-of-frame TCR alpha sharing was systematically underestimated by recombination models, although the models agreed with sharing between unrelated individuals. Because the same donors could not be followed over many years, the conclusions depended on cross-sectional statistical analysis. Compared with coincidental sharing between unrelated individuals, an excess of low generation-probability sequences was observed among out-of-frame TCR alpha sequences shared between twins. Fewer insertions were carried by abundant cord blood beta clonotypes; a weaker similar trend was observed in young adult naive repertoires, while no such trend was observed in memory repertoires. Excess twin sharing in beta out-of-frame sequences was weaker because fewer shared sequences lowered the signal-to-noise ratio. Zero-insertion analyses could be partly confounded by invariant T cells such as MAIT and iNKT, although diverse VJ usage argued against such confounding for most clonotypes.

These same data were also listed under a study on yellow fever vaccine responses in identical twins. As noted in the second study: The authors reported that the T cell response to vaccination in identical twins appeared partly convergent and partly personalized. The study precisely tracked vaccine-responding T cell clones in identical twins.

The rearrangement combines TRBV3-1 with TRBJ1-2, and perhaps TRBD1 as D gene, on 5 matching bases. This receptor was taken from a young woman in good health. Sequencing input: CD4+ T cells sorted from blood. The encoded CDR3 is CASSQSSTVYYGYTF. In nucleotide form, the sequence is TGTGCCAGCAGCCAATCGTCGACAGTATACTATGGCTACACCTTC.